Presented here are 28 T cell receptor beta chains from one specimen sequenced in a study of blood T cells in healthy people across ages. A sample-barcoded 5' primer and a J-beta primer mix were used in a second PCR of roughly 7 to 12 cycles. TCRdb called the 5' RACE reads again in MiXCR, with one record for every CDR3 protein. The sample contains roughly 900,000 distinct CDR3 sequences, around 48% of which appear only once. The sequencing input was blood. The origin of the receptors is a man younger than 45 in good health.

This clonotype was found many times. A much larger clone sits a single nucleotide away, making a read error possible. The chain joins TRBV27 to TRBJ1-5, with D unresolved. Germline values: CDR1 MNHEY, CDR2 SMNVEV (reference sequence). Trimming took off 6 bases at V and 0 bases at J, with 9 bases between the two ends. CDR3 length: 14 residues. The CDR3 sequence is CASSLRYSNQPQHF. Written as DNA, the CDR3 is TGTGCCAGCAGCTTAAGGTATAGCAATCAGCCCCAGCATTTT.

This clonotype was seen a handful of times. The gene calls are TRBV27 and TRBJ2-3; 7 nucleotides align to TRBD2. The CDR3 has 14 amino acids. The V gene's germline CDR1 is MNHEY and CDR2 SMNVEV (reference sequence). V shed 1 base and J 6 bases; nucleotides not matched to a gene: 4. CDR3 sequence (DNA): TGTGCCAGCAGTTTATTGGCGGGGGTGGATACGCAGTATTTT. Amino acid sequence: CASSLLAGVDTQYF.

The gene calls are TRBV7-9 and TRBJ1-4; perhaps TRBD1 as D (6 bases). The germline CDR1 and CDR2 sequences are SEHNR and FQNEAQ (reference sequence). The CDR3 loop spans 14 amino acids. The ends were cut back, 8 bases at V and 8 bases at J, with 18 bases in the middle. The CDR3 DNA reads TGTGCCAGCGGTCAGTCAACAGGGAGCGAAAAACTGTTTTTT. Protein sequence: CASGQSTGSEKLFF.

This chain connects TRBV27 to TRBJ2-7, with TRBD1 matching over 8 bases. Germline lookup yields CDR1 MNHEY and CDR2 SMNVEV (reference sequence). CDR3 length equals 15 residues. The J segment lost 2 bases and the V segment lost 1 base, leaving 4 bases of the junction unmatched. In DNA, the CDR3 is TGTGCCAGCAGTTTATTCGGGACAGGCCCCTACGAGCAGTACTTC. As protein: CASSLFGTGPYEQYF.

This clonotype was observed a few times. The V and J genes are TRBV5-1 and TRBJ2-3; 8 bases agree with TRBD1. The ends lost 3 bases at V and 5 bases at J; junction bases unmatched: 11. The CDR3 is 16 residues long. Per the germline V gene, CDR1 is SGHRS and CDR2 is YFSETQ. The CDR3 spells CASSSQGAQRGDTQYF. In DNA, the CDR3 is TGCGCCAGCAGCTCGCAGGGGGCGCAAAGGGGAGATACGCAGTATTTT.

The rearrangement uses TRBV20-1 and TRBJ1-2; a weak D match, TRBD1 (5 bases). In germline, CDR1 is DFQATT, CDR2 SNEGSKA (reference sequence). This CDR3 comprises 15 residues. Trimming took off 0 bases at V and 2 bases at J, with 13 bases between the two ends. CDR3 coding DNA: TGCAGTGCTAGAGATTTAACGGGGGGAAACTATGGCTACACCTTC. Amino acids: CSARDLTGGNYGYTF.

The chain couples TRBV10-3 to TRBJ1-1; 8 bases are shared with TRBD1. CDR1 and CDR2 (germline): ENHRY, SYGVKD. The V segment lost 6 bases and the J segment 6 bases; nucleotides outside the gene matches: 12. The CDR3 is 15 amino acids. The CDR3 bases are TGTGCCATCAGACTTGAAGGACAGGGTGTTCCTGAAGCTTTCTTT. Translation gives CAIRLEGQGVPEAFF.

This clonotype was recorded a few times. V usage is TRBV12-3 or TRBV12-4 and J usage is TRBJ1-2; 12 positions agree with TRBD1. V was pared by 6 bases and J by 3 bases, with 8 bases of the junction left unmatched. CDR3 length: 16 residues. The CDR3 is CASRPGQGASHYGYTF. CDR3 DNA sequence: TGTGCCAGCAGACCGGGACAGGGGGCGTCTCACTATGGCTACACCTTC.

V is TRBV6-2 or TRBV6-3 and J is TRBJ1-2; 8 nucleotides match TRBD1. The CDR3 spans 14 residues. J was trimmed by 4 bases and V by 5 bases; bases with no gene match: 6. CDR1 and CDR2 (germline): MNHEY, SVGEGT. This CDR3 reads CASSMGQVSYGYTF. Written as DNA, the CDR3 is TGTGCCAGCAGTATGGGACAGGTCTCCTATGGCTACACCTTC.

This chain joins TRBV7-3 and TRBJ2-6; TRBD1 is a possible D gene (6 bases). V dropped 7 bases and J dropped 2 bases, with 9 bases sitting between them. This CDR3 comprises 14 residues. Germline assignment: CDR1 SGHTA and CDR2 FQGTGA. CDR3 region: CASNQGPGANVLTF. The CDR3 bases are TGTGCCAGCAATCAGGGGCCTGGGGCCAACGTCCTGACTTTC.

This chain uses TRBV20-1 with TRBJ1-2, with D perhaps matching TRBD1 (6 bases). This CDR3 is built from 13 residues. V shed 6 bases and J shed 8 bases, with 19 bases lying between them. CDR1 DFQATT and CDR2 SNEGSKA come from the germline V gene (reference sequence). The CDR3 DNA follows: TGCAGTGCCCGTCGGTGGGGGGGCGACGGCTACACCTTC. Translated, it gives CSARRWGGDGYTF.

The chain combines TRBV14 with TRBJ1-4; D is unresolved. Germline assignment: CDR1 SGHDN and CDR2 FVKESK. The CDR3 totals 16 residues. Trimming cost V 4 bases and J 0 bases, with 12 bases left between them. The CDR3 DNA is TGTGCCAGCAGCCTCCCCTTCGGGACAACTAATGAAAAACTGTTTTTT. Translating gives CASSLPFGTTNEKLFF.

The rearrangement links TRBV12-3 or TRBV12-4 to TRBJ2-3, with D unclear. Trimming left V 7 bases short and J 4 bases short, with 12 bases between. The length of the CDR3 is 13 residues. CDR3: CASIRVGADTQYF. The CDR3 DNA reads TGTGCCAGCATCCGAGTGGGCGCAGATACGCAGTATTTT.

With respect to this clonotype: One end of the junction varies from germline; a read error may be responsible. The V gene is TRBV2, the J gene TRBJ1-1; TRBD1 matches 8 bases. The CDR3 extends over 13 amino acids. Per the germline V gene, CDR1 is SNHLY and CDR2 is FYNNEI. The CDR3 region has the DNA TGTGCCAGCGGTGACAGGGGAGTAACTGAAGCTTTCTTT. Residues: CASGDRGVTEAFF.

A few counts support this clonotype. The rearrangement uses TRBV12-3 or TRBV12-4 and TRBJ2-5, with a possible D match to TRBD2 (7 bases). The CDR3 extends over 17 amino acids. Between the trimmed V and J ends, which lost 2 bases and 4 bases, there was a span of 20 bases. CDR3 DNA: TGTGCCAGCAGTTTATTTCCGGGACTGAGGGGGGGAGAGACCCAGTACTTC. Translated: CASSLFPGLRGGETQYF.

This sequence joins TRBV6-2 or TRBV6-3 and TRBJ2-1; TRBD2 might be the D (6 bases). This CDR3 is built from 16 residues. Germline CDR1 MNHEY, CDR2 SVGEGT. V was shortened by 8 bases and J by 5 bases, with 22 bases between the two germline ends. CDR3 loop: CASHPSELPINNEQFF. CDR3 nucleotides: TGTGCCAGCCATCCTAGCGAACTACCCATCAACAATGAGCAGTTCTTC.

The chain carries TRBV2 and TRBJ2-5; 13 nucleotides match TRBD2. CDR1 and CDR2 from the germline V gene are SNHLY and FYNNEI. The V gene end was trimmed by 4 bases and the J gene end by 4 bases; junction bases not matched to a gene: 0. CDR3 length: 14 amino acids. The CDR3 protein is CASSGTSGGETQYF. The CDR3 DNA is TGTGCCAGCAGTGGGACTAGCGGGGGAGAGACCCAGTACTTC.

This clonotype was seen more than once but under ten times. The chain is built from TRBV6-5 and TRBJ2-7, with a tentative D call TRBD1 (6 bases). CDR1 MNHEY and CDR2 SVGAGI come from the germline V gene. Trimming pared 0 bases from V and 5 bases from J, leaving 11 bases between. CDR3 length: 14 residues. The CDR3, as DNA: TGTGCCAGCAGTTACTCGAACAGGGTTGACGAGCAGTACTTC. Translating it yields CASSYSNRVDEQYF.

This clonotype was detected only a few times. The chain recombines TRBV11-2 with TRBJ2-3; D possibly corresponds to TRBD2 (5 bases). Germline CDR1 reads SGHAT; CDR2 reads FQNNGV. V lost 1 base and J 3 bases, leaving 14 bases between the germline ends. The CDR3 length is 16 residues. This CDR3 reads CASSLGAQRGTDTQYF. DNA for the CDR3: TGTGCCAGCAGCTTAGGTGCCCAAAGAGGGACAGATACGCAGTATTTT.

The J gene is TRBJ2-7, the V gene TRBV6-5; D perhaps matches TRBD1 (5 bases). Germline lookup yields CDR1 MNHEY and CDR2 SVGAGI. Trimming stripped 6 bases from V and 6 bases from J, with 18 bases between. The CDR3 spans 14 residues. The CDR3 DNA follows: TGTGCCAGCAGCTCTACAATCGTGGGGCTCGAGCAGTACTTC. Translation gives CASSSTIVGLEQYF.

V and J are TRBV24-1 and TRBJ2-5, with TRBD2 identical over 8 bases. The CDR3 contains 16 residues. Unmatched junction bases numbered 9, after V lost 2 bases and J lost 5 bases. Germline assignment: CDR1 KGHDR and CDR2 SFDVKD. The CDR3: CATSDSLAGREETQYF. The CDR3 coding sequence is TGTGCCACCAGTGATTCTCTAGCGGGTAGGGAGGAGACCCAGTACTTC.

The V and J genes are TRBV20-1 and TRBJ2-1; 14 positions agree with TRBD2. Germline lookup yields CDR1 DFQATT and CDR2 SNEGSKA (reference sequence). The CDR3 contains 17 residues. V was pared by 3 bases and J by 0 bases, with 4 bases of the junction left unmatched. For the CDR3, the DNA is TGCAGTGCTAGGGGACTAGCGGGGGCCGTCTCCTACAATGAGCAGTTCTTC. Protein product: CSARGLAGAVSYNEQFF.

The CDR3 nucleotides read TGTGCCACCAGCAGAGAAGCGGGGGTCACAGATACGCAGTATTTT. It is translated as CATSREAGVTDTQYF. The chain combines TRBV15 with TRBJ2-3, with 8 bases lining up with TRBD2. Germline V gene sequence: CDR1 LNHNV, CDR2 YYDKDF (reference sequence). Unmatched junction bases numbered 1, after V lost 0 bases and J lost 2 bases. The CDR3 has 15 amino acids.

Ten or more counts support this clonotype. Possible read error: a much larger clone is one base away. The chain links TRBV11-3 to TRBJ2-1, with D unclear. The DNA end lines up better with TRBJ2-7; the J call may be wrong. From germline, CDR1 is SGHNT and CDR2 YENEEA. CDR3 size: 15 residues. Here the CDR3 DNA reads TGTGCCAGCAGCCCCGCACCGAGCTCCTACAATGAGCAGTACTTC. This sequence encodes CASSPAPSSYNEQYF.

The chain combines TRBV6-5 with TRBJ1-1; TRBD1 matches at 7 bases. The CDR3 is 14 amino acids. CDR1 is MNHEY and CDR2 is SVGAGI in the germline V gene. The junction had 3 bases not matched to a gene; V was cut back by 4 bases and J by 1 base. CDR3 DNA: TGTGCCAGCAGTTGGACAGGCGAGAACACTGAAGCTTTCTTT. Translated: CASSWTGENTEAFF.

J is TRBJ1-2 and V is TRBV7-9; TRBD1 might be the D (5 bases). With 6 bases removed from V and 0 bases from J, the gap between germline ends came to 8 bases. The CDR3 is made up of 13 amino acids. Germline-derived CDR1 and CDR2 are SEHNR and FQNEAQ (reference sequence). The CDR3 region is CASRRQSNYGYTF. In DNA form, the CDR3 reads TGTGCCAGCAGAAGACAGTCTAACTATGGCTACACCTTC.

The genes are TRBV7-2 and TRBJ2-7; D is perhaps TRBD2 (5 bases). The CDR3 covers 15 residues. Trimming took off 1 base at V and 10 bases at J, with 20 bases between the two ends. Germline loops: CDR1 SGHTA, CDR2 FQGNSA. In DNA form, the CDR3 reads TGTGCCAGCAGCTTAGGGACCAACACCGGGGTGTCCCAGTACTTC. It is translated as CASSLGTNTGVSQYF.

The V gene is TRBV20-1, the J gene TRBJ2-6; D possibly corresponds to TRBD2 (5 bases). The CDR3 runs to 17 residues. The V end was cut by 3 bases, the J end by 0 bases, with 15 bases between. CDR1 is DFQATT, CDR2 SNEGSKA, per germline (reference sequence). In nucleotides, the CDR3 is TGCAGTGCTAGGGGTTCGGGGTGGAGCTCTGGGGCCAACGTCCTGACTTTC. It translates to CSARGSGWSSGANVLTF.